The T cell receptor (beta chain) described here comes from a study of blood T cell repertoires in COVID-19. Authors' processing steps: Scientists estimated how many nucleated cells there were by amplifying reference gene primers. Clones were sequenced by immunoSEQ multiplex PCR, and TCRdb holds only the in-frame ones, with some missing. The DNA gave D and trimming, while V, J and clone size come from that table. The repertoire holds about 44,000 clones, with roughly 90% as singletons. This CDR3 is built from 13 residues. Looked up from germline, CDR1 is SGHDT and CDR2 is YYEEEE. With 2 bases removed from V and 10 bases from J, the gap between germline ends came to 15 bases.

The chain couples TRBV5-6 to TRBJ1-1; D not resolved. This clonotype was obtained from a human donor in a cohort sampled during active COVID-19. The sequencing sample was made of peripheral blood. CDR3 region: CASSFALGNGAFF. The CDR3 DNA reads TGTGCCAGCAGCTTTGCCCTCGGTAACGGAGCTTTCTTT.